A single sample gave rise to the 8 T cell receptor beta chains below, sequenced in a study of blood T cell repertoires in COVID-19. The assay was immunoSEQ multiplex PCR, and TCRdb's table has in-frame clones only and misses some. Among 150,000 to 200,000 clones listed, approximately 85% were seen once. Sequences were obtained from peripheral blood. The receptors here all came from a human donor with active or convalescent COVID-19. The donor label of this sample is uncertain.

This chain uses TRBV5-6 with TRBJ1-5, with a possible D match to TRBD1 (6 bases). The CDR3 length is 15 residues. Looked up from germline, CDR1 is SGHDT and CDR2 is YYEEEE. V lost 4 bases to trimming and J lost 2 bases, with 13 bases between them. The CDR3 region is CASSLGGAGNQPQHF. For the CDR3, the DNA is TGTGCCAGCAGCCTTGGGGGGGCGGGCAATCAGCCCCAGCATTTT.

V gene TRBV24-1 combines with J gene TRBJ2-5; a weak D match, TRBD1 (6 bases). Trimming left V 4 bases short and J 1 base short, with 9 bases between. This CDR3 contains 14 residues. Germline CDR1 reads KGHDR; CDR2 reads SFDVKD. In nucleotides, the CDR3 is TGTGCCACCAGTGAAGGGGGTCGCCAAGAGACCCAGTACTTC. It encodes CATSEGGRQETQYF.

This sequence joins TRBV6-5 and TRBJ1-5; D uncertain. The V end was cut by 6 bases, the J end by 0 bases, with 12 bases between. The CDR3 has 15 residues. Germline CDR1 is MNHEY and CDR2 is SVGAGI. DNA for the CDR3: TGTGCCAGCAGATCCCGGGGAGATAGCAATCAGCCCCAGCATTTT. This encodes CASRSRGDSNQPQHF.

The chain couples TRBV24-1 to TRBJ1-3; D is undetermined. CDR1 is KGHDR and CDR2 is SFDVKD in the germline V gene. V gave up 5 bases and J gave up 4 bases, with 14 bases separating them. This CDR3 has 15 residues. The DNA of the CDR3 is TGTGCCACCAGTGGGGCCCGACCTGGGGGAAACACCATATATTTT. Encoded protein: CATSGARPGGNTIYF.

This sequence joins TRBV11-3 and TRBJ1-2, with a tentative D call TRBD1 (6 bases). Germline CDR1 and CDR2: SGHNT and YENEEA. The CDR3 sequence is 15 residues long. Trimming removed 5 bases at V and 7 bases at J, with 20 bases between. CDR3 sequence reads: CASSKDRTRGGGYTF. The CDR3, as DNA: TGTGCCAGCAGCAAAGACAGGACCCGCGGCGGTGGCTACACCTTC. The whole variable domain, remainder taken from reference TRBV11-3 and TRBJ1-2, is EAGVVQSPRYKIIEKKQPVAFWCNPISGHNTLYWYLQNLGQGPELLIRYENEEAVDDSQLPKDRFSAERLKGVDSTLKIQPAELGDSAVYLCASSKDRTRGGGYTFGSGTRLTVV.

In the case of this clone: The identical CDR3 is also encoded by other nucleotide sequences in the sample. V and J are TRBV7-3 and TRBJ1-1; 11 positions agree with TRBD1. The germline CDR1 and CDR2 sequences are SGHTA and FQGTGA. The junction had 3 bases not matched to a gene; V was cut back by 5 bases and J by 4 bases. The length of the CDR3 is 14 residues. The CDR3: CASSPGTGGTEAFF. The CDR3, as DNA: TGTGCCAGCAGCCCAGGGACAGGGGGCACTGAAGCTTTCTTT.

This clone was detected only once. The chain has TRBV7-6 and TRBJ2-1; TRBD2 agrees at 10 bases. V dropped 5 bases and J dropped 5; count of bases not matched to a gene: 3. Per germline, CDR1 SGHVS and CDR2 FNYEAQ. The CDR3 length is 14 residues. The CDR3 loop is CASSRTSGDNEQFF. The CDR3 nucleotides read TGTGCCAGCAGCCGGACTAGCGGAGACAATGAGCAGTTCTTC.

The J gene is TRBJ1-2, the V gene TRBV6-5, with 8 bases aligning to TRBD1. Germline assignment: CDR1 MNHEY and CDR2 SVGAGI. The CDR3 is 13 residues long. Trimming at V came to 10 bases and at J to 1 base, leaving 5 bases not matched to a gene. The CDR3 region has the DNA TGTGCCACTCGGACAGGGTATAACTATGGCTACACCTTC. Translated: CATRTGYNYGYTF.